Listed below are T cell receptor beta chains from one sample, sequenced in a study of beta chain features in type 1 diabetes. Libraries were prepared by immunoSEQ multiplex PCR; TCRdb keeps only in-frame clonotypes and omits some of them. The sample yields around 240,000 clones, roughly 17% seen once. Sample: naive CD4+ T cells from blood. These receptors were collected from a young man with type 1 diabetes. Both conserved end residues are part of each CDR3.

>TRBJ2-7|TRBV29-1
CSVEDPGAARYF
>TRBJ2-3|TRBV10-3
CAIGGTDTQYF
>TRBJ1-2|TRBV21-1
CASSKYQGGNYGYTF
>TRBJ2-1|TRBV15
CATSPTSGSASYNEQFF
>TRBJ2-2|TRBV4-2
CASSSQGTGELFF
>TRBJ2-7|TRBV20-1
CRAGVFYEQYF
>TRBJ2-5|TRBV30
CAWTSFPQETQYF
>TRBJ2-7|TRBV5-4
CASSPQLRDTPNSKQYF
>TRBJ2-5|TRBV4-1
CASSHGTSGSRETQYF
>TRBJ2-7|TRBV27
CASTSALAGYEQYF
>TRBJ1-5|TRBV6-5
CASSLRDDQPQHF
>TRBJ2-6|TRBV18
CASSPAEVHVLTF
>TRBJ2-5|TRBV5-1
CASSLGASETQYF
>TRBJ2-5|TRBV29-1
CSGDRAGTQYF
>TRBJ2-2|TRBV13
CASSLSGGELFF
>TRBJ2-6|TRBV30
CAWSPFSRGSGANVLTF
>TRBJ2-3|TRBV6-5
CASSYSTGNGDTQYF
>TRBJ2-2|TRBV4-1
CASKQRTTGELFF
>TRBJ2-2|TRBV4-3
CASGLTAGELFF
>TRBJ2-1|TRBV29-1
CSSDRVSNEQFF
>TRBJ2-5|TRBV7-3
CASSQRRTETQYF
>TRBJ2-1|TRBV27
CASSLGRVYNEQFF
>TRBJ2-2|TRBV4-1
CASSQAGGTNTGELFF
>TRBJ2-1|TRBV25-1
CASRLAGGPYNEQFF
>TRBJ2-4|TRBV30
CAWRGGSPPNIQYF
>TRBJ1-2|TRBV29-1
CSVEILDNPGYTF
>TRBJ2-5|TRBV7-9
CASSSGTYQETQYF
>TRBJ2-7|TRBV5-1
CASSPGQGNTQVQYF
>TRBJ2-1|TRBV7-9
CASSLGAASYNEQFF
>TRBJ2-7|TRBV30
CAWSLSQGQYF
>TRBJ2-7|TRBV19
CASSTGQGVTYEQYF
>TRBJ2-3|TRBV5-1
CASSLRFGSTDTQYF
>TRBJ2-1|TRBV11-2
CASSLGDLAGWEQFF
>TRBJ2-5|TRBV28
CASATGPETQYF
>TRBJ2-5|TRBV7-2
CASSPAQETQYF
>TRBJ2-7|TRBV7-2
CASSLQGFHEQYF
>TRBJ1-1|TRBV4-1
CASSQDTGAGEAFF
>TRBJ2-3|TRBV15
CATSPRGSGSAPDTQYF
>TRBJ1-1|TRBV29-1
CSVTRVADTEAFF
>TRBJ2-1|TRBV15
CATSRDRVRNEQFF
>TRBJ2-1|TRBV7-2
CASSLAGVNEQFF
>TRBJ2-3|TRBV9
CASSVARIADTQYF
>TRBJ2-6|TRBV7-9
CASSPRVSGANVLTF
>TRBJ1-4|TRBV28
CASSKTGGDEKLFF
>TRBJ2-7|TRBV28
CASSSIGTLGYEQYF
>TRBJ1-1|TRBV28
CASILQGNTEAFF
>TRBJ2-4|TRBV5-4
CASSLTSGNIQYF
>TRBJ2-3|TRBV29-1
CSVWREVWSTDTQYF
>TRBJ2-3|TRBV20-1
CSALYGDTQYF
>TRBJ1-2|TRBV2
CASISTGLNYGYTF
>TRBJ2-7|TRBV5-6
CASTYRVAGAYEQYF
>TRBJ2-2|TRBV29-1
CSIGTGGGELFF
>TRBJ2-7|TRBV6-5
CASSYTRGSYEQYF
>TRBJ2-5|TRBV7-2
CASSSPAGGRETQYF